This T cell receptor (beta chain) was retrieved from a study of CD8+ T cells in alopecia areata. The sequencing template was cDNA reverse transcribed from extracted RNA. Assay: immunoSEQ multiplex PCR; the TCRdb copy retains only in-frame clones and omits some. The table lists approximately 300,000 clones, with no singletons. Study conclusions and caveats: Mice gave a clearer picture of TCR sharing than patients did, possibly for HLA-related reasons. Clonality was higher in lesional than normal scalp, especially in alopecia totalis/universalis.

Cutaneous lymph nodes were pooled and cells sorted by CD4, CD8alpha, NKG2D, NKG2ACE and more. The table lists this clone with a few counts. The antigen is not known. Gene names refer to mouse genes. This clonotype was obtained from a C3H/HeJ mouse with alopecia areata. The strain bears MHC haplotype H2-k. Sample: CD4+ T cells sorted from a lymph node.

CDR3 protein: CATRTGNTGQLYF. The covered CDR3 bases are TGTGCCACCCGGACAGGGAACACCGGG. J is TRBJ2-2 and V is TRBV13-2, with 8 nucleotides matching TRBD1. Coverage ceases 4 residues before the CDR3 finishes, and the germline J gene fills in the end. Unmatched junction bases numbered 3, after V lost 9 bases and J lost 2 bases. The germline V gene has CDR1 NNHNN and CDR2 SYGAGS (reference sequence). The CDR3 totals 13 residues.